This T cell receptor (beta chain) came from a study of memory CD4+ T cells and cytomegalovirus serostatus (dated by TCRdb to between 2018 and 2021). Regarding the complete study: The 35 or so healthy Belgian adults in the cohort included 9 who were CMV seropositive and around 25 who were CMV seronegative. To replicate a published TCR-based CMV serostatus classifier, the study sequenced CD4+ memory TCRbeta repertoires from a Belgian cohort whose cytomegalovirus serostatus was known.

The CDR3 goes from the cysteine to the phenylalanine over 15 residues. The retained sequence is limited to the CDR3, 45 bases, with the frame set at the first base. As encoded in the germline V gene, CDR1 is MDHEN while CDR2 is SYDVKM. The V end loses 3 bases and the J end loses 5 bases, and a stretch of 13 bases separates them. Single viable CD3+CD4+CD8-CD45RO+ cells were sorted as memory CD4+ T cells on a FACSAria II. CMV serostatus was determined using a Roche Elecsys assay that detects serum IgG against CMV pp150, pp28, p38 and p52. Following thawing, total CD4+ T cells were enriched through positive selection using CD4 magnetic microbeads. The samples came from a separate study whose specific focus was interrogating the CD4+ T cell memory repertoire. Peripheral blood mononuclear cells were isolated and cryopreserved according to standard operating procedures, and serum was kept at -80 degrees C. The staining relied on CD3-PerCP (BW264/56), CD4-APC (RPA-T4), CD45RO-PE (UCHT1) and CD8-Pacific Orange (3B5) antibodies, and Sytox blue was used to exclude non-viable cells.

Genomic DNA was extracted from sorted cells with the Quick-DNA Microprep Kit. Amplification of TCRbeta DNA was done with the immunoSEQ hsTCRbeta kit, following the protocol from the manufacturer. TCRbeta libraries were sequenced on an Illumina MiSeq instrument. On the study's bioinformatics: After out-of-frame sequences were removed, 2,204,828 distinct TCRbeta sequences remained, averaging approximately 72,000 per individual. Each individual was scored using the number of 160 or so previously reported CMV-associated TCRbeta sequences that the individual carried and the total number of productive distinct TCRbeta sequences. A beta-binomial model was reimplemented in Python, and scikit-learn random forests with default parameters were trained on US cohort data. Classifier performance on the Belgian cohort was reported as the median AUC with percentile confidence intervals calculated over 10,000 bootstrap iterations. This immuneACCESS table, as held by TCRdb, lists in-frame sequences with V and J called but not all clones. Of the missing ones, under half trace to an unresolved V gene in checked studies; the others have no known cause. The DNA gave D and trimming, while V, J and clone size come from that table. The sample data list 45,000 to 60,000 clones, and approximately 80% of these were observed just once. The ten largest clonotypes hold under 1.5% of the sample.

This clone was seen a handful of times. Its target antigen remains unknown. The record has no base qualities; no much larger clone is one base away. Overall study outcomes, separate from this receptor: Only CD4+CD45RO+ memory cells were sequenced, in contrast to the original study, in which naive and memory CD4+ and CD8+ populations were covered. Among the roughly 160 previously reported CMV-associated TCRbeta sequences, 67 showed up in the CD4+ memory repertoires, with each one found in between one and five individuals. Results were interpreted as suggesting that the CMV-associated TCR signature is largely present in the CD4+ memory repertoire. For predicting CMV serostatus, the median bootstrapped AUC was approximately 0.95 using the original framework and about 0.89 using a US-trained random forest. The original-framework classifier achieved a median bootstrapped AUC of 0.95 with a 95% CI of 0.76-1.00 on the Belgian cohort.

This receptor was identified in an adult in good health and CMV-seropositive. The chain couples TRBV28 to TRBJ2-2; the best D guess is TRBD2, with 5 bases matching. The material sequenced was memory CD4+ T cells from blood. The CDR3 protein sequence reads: CASSFFGLETGELFF. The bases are TGTGCCAGCAGTTTTTTCGGACTGGAAACCGGGGAGCTGTTTTTT.